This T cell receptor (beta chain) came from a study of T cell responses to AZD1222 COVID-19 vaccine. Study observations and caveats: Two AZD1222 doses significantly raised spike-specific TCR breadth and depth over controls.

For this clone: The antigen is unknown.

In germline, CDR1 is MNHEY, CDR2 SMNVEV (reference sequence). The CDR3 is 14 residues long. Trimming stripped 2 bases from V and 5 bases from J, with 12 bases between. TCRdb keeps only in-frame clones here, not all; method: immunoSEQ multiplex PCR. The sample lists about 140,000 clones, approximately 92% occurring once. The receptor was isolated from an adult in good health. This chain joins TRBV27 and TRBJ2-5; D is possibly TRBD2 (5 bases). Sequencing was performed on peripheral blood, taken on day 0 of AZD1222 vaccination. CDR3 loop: CASSLRSTRETQYF. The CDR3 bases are TGTGCCAGCAGTTTAAGGTCTACTAGGGAGACCCAGTACTTC.